Listed below are T cell receptor beta chains from one sample, sequenced in a study of blood T cell repertoires in COVID-19. Profiling relied on immunoSEQ multiplex PCR, and the TCRdb table lists in-frame clones only, not all of them. The repertoire consists of 58,000 or so clones, with about 74% occurring once and the leading ten covering 28%. The sequenced sample consisted of peripheral blood. These receptors were obtained from a woman older than 75 with acute or convalescent COVID-19. The CDR3 runs from the conserved cysteine through the conserved F or W. D genes are given only for firm matches. Where a row states a size, it is once, few, many or the class of an expanded clone; other rows omit it.

V,size,D,J,CDR3,DNA
TRBV11-2,few,TRBD1,TRBJ2-5,CASSLTGQGGETQYF,TGTGCCAGCAGCTTGACGGGACAGGGAGGGGAGACCCAGTACTTC
TRBV5-1,NA,NA,TRBJ2-7,CASCPGAGYIHEQYF,TGCGCCAGCTGCCCAGGGGCAGGGTACATCCACGAGCAGTACTTC
TRBV7-2,NA,NA,TRBJ1-1,CASSLGQTGSEAFF,TGTGCCAGCAGCTTAGGACAGACAGGTTCCGAAGCTTTCTTT
TRBV13,NA,NA,TRBJ2-5,CASNRGAEETQYF,TGTGCCAGCAATCGTGGGGCTGAAGAGACCCAGTACTTC
TRBV11-3,NA,TRBD2,TRBJ2-1,CASSPQEAGGLNEQFF,TGTGCCAGCAGCCCACAGGAAGCGGGAGGGCTCAATGAGCAGTTCTTC
TRBV11-2,NA,NA,TRBJ2-5,CASSYSRQETQYF,TGTGCCAGCAGCTATAGCAGACAAGAGACCCAGTACTTC
TRBV7-9,NA,NA,TRBJ2-4,CASSQNLKGGPAKNIQYF,TGTGCCAGCAGCCAGAATCTAAAAGGGGGTCCAGCCAAAAACATTCAGTACTTC
TRBV28,NA,NA,TRBJ1-1,CASSMVRGTEAFF,TGTGCCAGCAGTATGGTTCGGGGTACTGAAGCTTTCTTT
TRBV7-9,NA,TRBD2,TRBJ2-1,CASSLQGRGFNEQFF,TGTGCCAGCAGCTTACAAGGGAGGGGCTTTAATGAGCAGTTCTTC
TRBV19,NA,TRBD2,TRBJ2-3,CASSRRTSGDSTDTQYF,TGTGCCAGTAGTCGTAGGACTAGCGGGGACAGCACAGATACGCAGTATTTT
TRBV20-1,NA,TRBD1,TRBJ1-2,CSASIVTGDGYTF,TGCAGTGCTAGTATTGTAACAGGGGATGGCTACACCTTC
TRBV9,NA,NA,TRBJ1-1,CASSGRDWGTEAFF,TGTGCCAGCAGCGGGAGGGATTGGGGCACTGAAGCTTTCTTT
TRBV15,NA,TRBD1,TRBJ2-7,CATSWDRGGGEQYF,TGTGCCACCAGCTGGGACAGGGGAGGTGGCGAGCAGTACTTC
TRBV24-1,NA,TRBD1,TRBJ2-7,CATSDSKFLGQSSYEQYF,TGTGCCACCAGTGATTCTAAATTCCTGGGACAGAGCTCCTACGAGCAGTACTTC
TRBV6-4,few,TRBD1,TRBJ1-2,CASSDTDRGAGYTF,TGTGCCAGCAGTGACACGGACAGGGGGGCTGGCTACACCTTC
TRBV5-1,few,TRBD2,TRBJ2-2,CASSEGLAPTHTGELFF,TGCGCCAGCAGCGAGGGACTAGCGCCCACCCACACCGGGGAGCTGTTTTTT
TRBV4-1,NA,NA,TRBJ2-7,CASSQEVGGGSEQYF,TGCGCCAGCAGCCAAGAGGTGGGAGGAGGAAGCGAGCAGTACTTC
TRBV2,NA,TRBD2,TRBJ2-1,CASRSAGGTYNEQFF,TGTGCCAGCAGATCCGCGGGGGGCACCTACAATGAGCAGTTCTTC
TRBV5-5,NA,TRBD1,TRBJ2-3,CASSQTGSSTDTQYF,TGTGCCAGCAGCCAGACAGGGTCTAGCACAGATACGCAGTATTTT
TRBV3-1/TRBV3-2,NA,TRBD2,TRBJ2-3,CASSQHPTSGRAIDTQYF,TGTGCCAGCAGCCAACACCCAACTAGCGGGAGGGCCATTGATACGCAGTATTTT
TRBV4-1,NA,NA,TRBJ2-2,CASSQVGSKPVDSGELFF,TGCGCCAGCAGCCAAGTAGGATCGAAGCCCGTGGACAGCGGGGAGCTGTTTTTT
TRBV14,few,TRBD2,TRBJ2-1,CASSQVWGLKNNEQFF,TGTGCCAGCAGCCAAGTTTGGGGACTAAAAAACAATGAGCAGTTCTTC
TRBV3-1/TRBV3-2,NA,NA,TRBJ2-3,CASSHRRGRTDTQYF,TGTGCCAGCAGCCACCGGAGGGGGCGGACAGATACGCAGTATTTT
TRBV6-4,NA,TRBD2,TRBJ2-1,CASSDSAWGLAANEQFF,TGTGCCAGCAGTGACTCCGCCTGGGGACTAGCTGCCAATGAGCAGTTCTTC
TRBV12-5,NA,TRBD1,TRBJ1-5,CASGLAYPHRGLNQPQHF,TGTGCTAGTGGTTTGGCTTACCCTCACAGGGGATTAAATCAGCCCCAGCATTTT
TRBV11-3,NA,NA,TRBJ1-5,CASSLDRRQPQHF,TGTGCCAGCAGCTTAGATCGCAGACAGCCCCAGCATTTT
TRBV7-2,NA,TRBD1,TRBJ2-7,CASSLVATGSYEQYF,TGTGCCAGCAGCTTAGTCGCGACAGGGTCTTACGAGCAGTACTTC
TRBV5-1,NA,TRBD1,TRBJ1-1,CASRGGQGATEAFF,TGCGCCAGCAGGGGAGGACAGGGAGCCACTGAAGCTTTCTTT
TRBV27,NA,TRBD2,TRBJ2-2,CASSLVLAGTGELFF,TGTGCCAGCAGTTTAGTGCTAGCGGGAACCGGGGAGCTGTTTTTT
TRBV6-2/TRBV6-3,NA,TRBD2,TRBJ2-3,CASSLPSGSDTQYF,TGTGCCAGCAGTCTCCCTAGCGGGAGTGATACGCAGTATTTT
TRBV3-1/TRBV3-2,NA,NA,TRBJ2-1,CASSQDMTSNEQFF,TGTGCCAGCAGCCAAGATATGACTAGCAATGAGCAGTTCTTC
TRBV24-1,NA,NA,TRBJ2-7,CATSAGQPNYEQYF,TGTGCCACCAGCGCGGGACAGCCGAACTACGAGCAGTACTTC
TRBV7-2,NA,TRBD2,TRBJ2-3,CASSQVRPNRRESTDTQYF,TGTGCCAGCAGCCAAGTTCGGCCGAATCGGCGGGAGAGCACAGATACGCAGTATTTT
TRBV10-3,NA,TRBD1,TRBJ2-7,CAIRKTGYEQYF,TGTGCCATCAGAAAGACAGGGTACGAGCAGTACTTC
TRBV2,NA,NA,TRBJ2-3,CASNAGLAGRGTDTQYF,TGTGCCAGCAATGCCGGGCTGGCGGGACGGGGGACAGATACGCAGTATTTT
TRBV24-1,NA,TRBD1,TRBJ1-2,CATSDPGTGTYGYTF,TGTGCCACCAGTGACCCCGGGACAGGGACTTATGGCTACACCTTC
TRBV5-1,once,TRBD1,TRBJ2-7,CASSEGTGVEQYF,TGCGCCAGCAGCGAGGGGACAGGGGTCGAGCAGTACTTC
TRBV28,NA,TRBD2,TRBJ2-7,CASRPSAWGSGSSNEQYF,TGTGCCAGCAGGCCCTCCGCCTGGGGTAGCGGGAGTTCGAACGAGCAGTACTTC
TRBV6-5,once,TRBD1,TRBJ1-1,CASKRDRDTEAFF,TGTGCCAGCAAAAGGGACAGGGACACTGAAGCTTTCTTT
TRBV7-6,NA,TRBD1,TRBJ1-6,CASSRDTGVSPLHF,TGTGCCAGCAGCCGGGACACAGGGGTTTCACCCCTCCACTTT
TRBV18,NA,NA,TRBJ2-7,CASSGSAAQLYEQYF,TGTGCCAGCTCAGGGTCGGCGGCCCAATTATACGAGCAGTACTTC
TRBV9,NA,NA,TRBJ2-5,CASSVDLGLQQYF,TGTGCCAGCAGCGTAGATTTGGGACTCCAACAGTACTTC
TRBV7-2,once,NA,TRBJ2-3,CASSYETGLPTDTQYF,TGTGCCAGCAGCTACGAAACGGGACTTCCCACAGATACGCAGTATTTT
TRBV9,NA,NA,TRBJ2-5,CASSVSGGDQETQYF,TGTGCCAGCAGCGTAAGTGGCGGGGATCAAGAGACCCAGTACTTC
TRBV28,NA,TRBD1,TRBJ2-1,CASSLGQAVNEQFF,TGTGCCAGCAGCTTGGGACAGGCGGTCAATGAGCAGTTCTTC
TRBV11-3,NA,TRBD2,TRBJ2-2,CASSHGGIGELFF,TGTGCCAGCAGCCACGGGGGGATCGGGGAGCTGTTTTTT
TRBV25-1,NA,NA,TRBJ2-3,CASSEYLNTDTQYF,TGTGCCAGCAGTGAATATTTAAACACAGATACGCAGTATTTT